A single sample is the source of the 17 T cell receptor beta chains below, sequenced in a study of CD8+ T cells in alopecia areata. RNA extraction was followed by reverse transcription into cDNA, which acted as the sequencing template. Method: immunoSEQ multiplex PCR; TCRdb's copy keeps in-frame clones and lacks some. This sample has 150,000 to 200,000 clones, with 55% found just once. The sample consisted of CD4+ T cells sorted from blood. The receptors were gathered from a human donor in good health.

This clone was found a few times. The chain is built from TRBV7-2 and TRBJ2-5; D not resolved. CDR3 length equals 14 residues. CDR1 and CDR2 (germline): SGHTA, FQGNSA. Trimming took off 5 bases at V and 0 bases at J, with 10 bases between the two ends. The CDR3 DNA is TGTGCCAGCAGCCCAAGGTTGTACCAAGAGACCCAGTACTTC. Protein product: CASSPRLYQETQYF. The whole variable domain, filled in from reference TRBV7-2 and TRBJ2-5, reads GAGVSQSPSNKVTEKGKDVELRCDPISGHTALYWYRQSLGQGLEFLIYFQGNSAPDKSGLPSDRFSAERTGGSVSTLTIQRTQQEDSAVYLCASSPRLYQETQYFGPGTRLLVL.

The J gene is TRBJ1-4, the V gene TRBV2; D possibly corresponds to TRBD1 (6 bases). From germline, CDR1 is SNHLY and CDR2 FYNNEI. This CDR3 region has 14 residues. Between the trimmed V and J ends, which lost 7 bases and 8 bases, there was a span of 17 bases. This CDR3 is CASTKDSPREKLFF. The CDR3 DNA is TGTGCCAGCACGAAGGACAGTCCTAGAGAAAAACTGTTTTTT.

V is TRBV5-6 and J is TRBJ2-4, with 8 positions matching TRBD2. The CDR3 totals 16 residues. With 1 base clipped from V and 0 bases from J, the junction kept 3 bases outside the gene matches. From germline, CDR1 is SGHDT and CDR2 YYEEEE. The CDR3 nucleotides are TGTGCCAGCAGCTTGAGCCTAGCGGGAGCCAAAAACATTCAGTACTTC. This sequence encodes CASSLSLAGAKNIQYF.

V usage is TRBV29-1 and J usage is TRBJ2-1, with D perhaps assigned TRBD1 or TRBD2 (6 bases each). Per the germline V gene, CDR1 is SQVTM and CDR2 is ANQGSEA. The V and J ends lost 5 bases and 5 bases respectively, with 10 bases between them. This CDR3 has 12 residues. The CDR3 DNA reads TGCAGCGTTCAAAGGGGGGACAATGAGCAGTTCTTC. It translates to CSVQRGDNEQFF.

The count of this clone is one. The rearrangement joins TRBV9 to TRBJ2-4, with TRBD2 matching 8 bases. Germline V lookup: CDR1 SGDLS, CDR2 YYNGEE. The CDR3 contains 14 residues. Trimming at V came to 3 bases and at J to 6 bases, leaving 5 bases not matched to a gene. This CDR3 reads CASSASGSGNIQYF. In nucleotides, the CDR3 is TGTGCCAGCAGCGCCAGCGGGAGTGGAAACATTCAGTACTTC.

CDR3 loop: CSVPDGSATEAFF. In DNA, the CDR3 is TGCAGCGTACCCGACGGTTCGGCGACTGAAGCTTTCTTT. This chain uses TRBV29-1 with TRBJ1-1; D not certain. Trimming cost V 6 bases and J 5 bases, with 16 bases left between them. The germline V gene has CDR1 SQVTM and CDR2 ANQGSEA. CDR3 length: 13 amino acids.

The chain couples TRBV30 to TRBJ2-3; D perhaps matches TRBD2 (5 bases). This CDR3 has 13 amino acids. The V and J ends lost 0 bases and 7 bases respectively, with 11 bases between them. Germline V gives CDR1 GTSNPN, CDR2 SVGIG (reference sequence). The CDR3 coding sequence is TGTGCCTGGAGTGTACGGGGTTATAATACGCAGTATTTT. Its protein is CAWSVRGYNTQYF.

V and J are TRBV18 and TRBJ2-1, with D tentatively TRBD1 (5 bases). The V gene lost 3 bases and the J gene lost 6 bases, with 9 bases spanning the gap. CDR1 is KGHSH, CDR2 LQKENI, per germline. The CDR3 runs 13 residues. CDR3 residues: CASSPPQGNEQFF. The CDR3 region has the DNA TGTGCCAGCTCACCGCCTCAGGGCAATGAGCAGTTCTTC.

The genes are TRBV5-1 and TRBJ2-7; tentatively, D is TRBD2 (6 bases). Trimming cost V 2 bases and J 0 bases, with 12 bases left between them. From germline, CDR1 is SGHRS and CDR2 YFSETQ. This CDR3 region has 15 residues. The CDR3 bases are TGCGCCAGCAGCTTAGGGTCCGGGGGCTCCTACGAGCAGTACTTC. Amino acids: CASSLGSGGSYEQYF. Variable domain in full (rest from reference TRBV5-1 and TRBJ2-7): KAGVTQTPRYLIKTRGQQVTLSCSPISGHRSVSWYQQTPGQGLQFLFEYFSETQRNKGNFPGRFSGRQFSNSRSEMNVSTLELGDSALYLCASSLGSGGSYEQYFGPGTRLTVT.

A word on this clone: At the DNA level, this CDR3 is encoded by other sequences in the same sample as well. The chain combines TRBV7-2 with TRBJ1-1; the D gene is possibly TRBD1 (5 bases). Trimming took off 2 bases at V and 0 bases at J, with 7 bases between the two ends. The CDR3 extends over 14 amino acids. Per the germline V gene, CDR1 is SGHTA and CDR2 is FQGNSA. For the CDR3, the DNA is TGTGCCAGCAGCTTACGGGGGATGAACACTGAAGCTTTCTTT. Translation gives CASSLRGMNTEAFF.

The chain uses TRBV29-1 and TRBJ1-2; perhaps TRBD1 as D (6 bases). Germline loops: CDR1 SQVTM, CDR2 ANQGSEA. V lost 7 bases to trimming and J lost 2 bases, with 14 bases between them. CDR3 length equals 13 residues. The CDR3 spells CSARQEGNYGYTF. CDR3 in DNA: TGCAGCGCCCGACAGGAGGGGAACTATGGCTACACCTTC.

The chain is built from TRBV5-1 and TRBJ2-3; 10 bases line up with TRBD1. CDR3 length equals 15 residues. The V gene end was trimmed by 4 bases and the J gene end by 7 bases; junction bases not matched to a gene: 9. Germline CDR1 and CDR2: SGHRS and YFSETQ. The CDR3 reads CASSPDGDRGNTQYF. Written as DNA, the CDR3 is TGCGCCAGCAGCCCGGACGGGGACAGGGGCAATACGCAGTATTTT.

The chain is built from TRBV27 and TRBJ2-3; tentative D call: TRBD1 (6 bases). The CDR3 is made up of 13 amino acids. The V gene lost 6 bases and the J gene lost 4 bases, with 11 bases spanning the gap. The V gene's germline CDR1 is MNHEY and CDR2 SMNVEV (reference sequence). The CDR3 here is CASRITGSDTQYF. CDR3 nucleotides: TGTGCCAGCAGAATAACAGGGTCAGATACGCAGTATTTT.

The gene calls are TRBV29-1 and TRBJ1-1; TRBD1 aligns across 7 bases. CDR3 length equals 12 residues. Germline V lookup: CDR1 SQVTM, CDR2 ANQGSEA. V lost 5 bases and J lost 6; bases outside the gene matches: 6. This CDR3 is CSVPDRNAEAFF. The CDR3 nucleotides are TGCAGCGTTCCGGACAGGAATGCTGAAGCTTTCTTT.

The V call is TRBV5-4, the J call TRBJ2-5; 8 bases are shared with TRBD2. Germline trimming cut 3 bases from V and 5 bases from J; bases unmatched to any gene: 9. Germline CDR1 SGHNT, CDR2 YYREEE (reference sequence). The CDR3 totals 15 residues. CDR3 region: CASSWLSGSSETQYF. The DNA of the CDR3 is TGTGCCAGCAGCTGGCTGAGCGGGAGTAGTGAGACCCAGTACTTC.

The CDR3 protein is CSVEVEESGSYEQYF. The CDR3 DNA reads as TGCAGCGTTGAAGTAGAGGAAAGCGGGTCCTACGAGCAGTACTTC. The chain is built from TRBV29-1 and TRBJ2-7; TRBD2 is a possible D gene (6 bases). The V and J ends lost 1 base and 1 base respectively, with 14 bases between them. Looked up from germline, CDR1 is SQVTM and CDR2 is ANQGSEA. The CDR3 contains 15 residues.

This clone was seen a few times. The V and J genes are TRBV5-1 and TRBJ2-1; D gene unclear. V gave up 7 bases and J gave up 8 bases, with 16 bases separating them. The CDR3 extends over 13 amino acids. From germline, CDR1 is SGHRS and CDR2 YFSETQ. DNA of the CDR3: TGCGCCAGCTCCCGGGCGGACGGCTATGAGCAGTTCTTC. Translation: CASSRADGYEQFF.